The clone carrying this T cell receptor (beta chain) was seen only a few times. The protocol was immunoSEQ multiplex PCR, while the TCRdb copy is restricted to in-frame clones and leaves out a portion. The sample has around 130,000 clones; around 89% are singletons. The entry originates in a study of blood T cell repertoires in COVID-19. Study context: Samples of COVID-19 (acute and convalescent) were obtained from the United States, Italy and Spain.

The CDR3 totals 12 residues. CDR1 and CDR2 (germline): KGHSH, LQKENI. Trimming removed 6 bases at V and 3 bases at J, with 8 bases between. The receptor was derived from a man aged 50 or older with active or convalescent COVID-19. The chain uses TRBV18 and TRBJ2-5; TRBD2 is a possible D gene (5 bases). The sample consisted of peripheral blood. DNA for the CDR3: TGTGCCAGCTCGCTAGCTGAAGAGACCCAGTACTTC. It is translated as CASSLAEETQYF.